Below are 5 T cell receptor beta chains sequenced from a single sample in a study of blood T cells in healthy people across ages. Next came a second PCR, run for about 6 to 12 cycles, which used a sample-barcoded 5' primer along with a J-beta primer mix. TCRdb independently ran MiXCR on the 5' RACE reads; one entry per CDR3 protein. The repertoire consists of around 520,000 distinct CDR3 sequences, with approximately 26% occurring once and the leading ten covering about 3.9%. This sample was also put to use in a study of T cells of mothers and their children.

Sequencing was done on a sample of blood. These receptors came from a boy between 2 and 10 years old in good health.

This chain uses TRBV5-1 with TRBJ2-7, with TRBD1 identical over 8 bases. The CDR3 totals 15 residues. Per germline, CDR1 SGHRS and CDR2 YFSETQ. With V trimmed by 2 bases and J by 4 bases, 8 bases remained unmatched. The CDR3 DNA reads TGCGCCAGCAGCTTCTCGGGACAGGTCATTTACGAGCAGTACTTC. Residues: CASSFSGQVIYEQYF.

The chain couples TRBV27 to TRBJ2-7; D gene ambiguous. The CDR3 sequence is 14 residues long. The germline gives CDR1 MNHEY, CDR2 SMNVEV (reference sequence). With 3 bases removed from V and 5 bases from J, the gap between germline ends came to 14 bases. The CDR3 spells CASSFGPAPDEQYF. The CDR3 region has the DNA TGTGCCAGCAGTTTCGGGCCGGCCCCGGACGAGCAGTACTTC.

This rearrangement joins TRBV30 to TRBJ2-5; 9 nucleotides align to TRBD2. CDR3 size: 14 residues. The V gene end was trimmed by 4 bases and the J gene end by 0 bases; junction bases not matched to a gene: 3. Germline values: CDR1 GTSNPN, CDR2 SVGIG (reference sequence). CDR3 protein: CAWKKRGDQETQYF. For the CDR3, the DNA is TGTGCCTGGAAGAAGCGGGGGGACCAAGAGACCCAGTACTTC.

J is TRBJ2-5 and V is TRBV6-6; unclear D gene. From germline, CDR1 is MNHNY and CDR2 SVGAGI (reference sequence). V was trimmed by 0 bases and J by 1 base, leaving 12 bases between them. The CDR3 runs 16 residues. CDR3 sequence (DNA): TGTGCCAGCAGTTACTCGAATCCCCCCACCCAAGAGACCCAGTACTTC. Its translation is CASSYSNPPTQETQYF.

This sequence joins TRBV9 and TRBJ2-1; 10 bases map to TRBD2. V trimming: 2 bases; J trimming: 7 bases; junction bases outside the gene matches: 9. The CDR3 covers 16 residues. Germline loops: CDR1 SGDLS, CDR2 YYNGEE. The CDR3 protein is CASSVSGRSGGNEQFF. The CDR3 nucleotides are TGTGCCAGCAGCGTTAGCGGGAGGTCGGGAGGGAATGAGCAGTTCTTC. Looking up the rest from reference TRBV9 and TRBJ2-1 gives the full variable domain: DSGVTQTPKHLITATGQRVTLRCSPRSGDLSVYWYQQSLDQGLQFLIQYYNGEERAKGNILERFSAQQFPDLHSELNLSSLELGDSALYFCASSVSGRSGGNEQFFGPGTRLTVL.